This entry lists 20 T cell receptor beta chains sequenced from one sample in a study of vaccination and CD4 T cells after COVID-19. These receptors are not linked to any known antigen. The assay that was used to sequence DNA from cultured CD4+ T cells was the Oncomine TCR Beta short-read assay. One entry per CDR3 protein results from TCRdb running MiXCR on the PCR reads. The profile shows some 16,000 distinct CDR3 sequences, under 60% of them singletons. The time point was: late sampling 161 to 241 days after vaccination in a few convalescent patients. Noted treatment: approximately nine-day PBMC culture with coronavirus spike peptide pools or control peptides (ViraFEST assay). The specimen comprised CD4+ T cells from blood, cultured in vitro, sampled about 7 months after SARS-CoV-2 vaccination. These receptors were taken from a human donor who had recovered from COVID-19.

This clonotype has only a few counts. The chain combines TRBV7-2 with TRBJ2-3; D not resolved. CDR1 and CDR2 from the germline V gene are SGHTA and FQGNSA. The CDR3 is 16 amino acids. V lost 4 bases and J 2 bases, leaving 16 bases between the germline ends. The CDR3 is CASSSRLVGPTDTQYF. Written as DNA, the CDR3 is TGTGCCAGCAGCTCTCGTCTTGTAGGGCCCACAGATACGCAGTATTTT.

The gene calls are TRBV20-1 and TRBJ2-3, with 10 bases matching TRBD2. The trim removed 0 bases at V and 5 bases at J, leaving 8 bases unmatched. Germline V lookup: CDR1 DFQATT, CDR2 SNEGSKA (reference sequence). The length of the CDR3 is 16 residues. The CDR3 sequence: CSARDLGGLAIDTQYF. CDR3 bases: TGCAGTGCTAGAGATCTCGGGGGACTAGCGATAGATACGCAGTATTTT.

The chain couples TRBV6-1 to TRBJ1-3; D might be TRBD1 (5 bases). This CDR3 region has 16 residues. Per germline, CDR1 MNHNS and CDR2 SASEGT. With 3 bases removed from V and 0 bases from J, the gap between germline ends came to 12 bases. CDR3: CASSEGLPRSGNTIYF. Here the CDR3 DNA reads TGTGCCAGCAGTGAGGGACTTCCCCGCTCTGGAAACACCATATATTTT.

This clonotype was recorded once. The chain employs TRBV7-8 and TRBJ2-1; D not resolved. Trimming left V 0 bases short and J 9 bases short, with 6 bases between. The CDR3 runs to 12 residues. Per the germline V gene, CDR1 is SGHVS and CDR2 is FQNEAQ. CDR3 sequence reads: CASSLARSEQFF. Here the CDR3 DNA reads TGTGCCAGCAGCTTAGCGCGGAGTGAGCAGTTCTTC.

The rearrangement uses TRBV6-1 and TRBJ1-5, with D tentatively TRBD1 (6 bases). Germline CDR1 is MNHNS and CDR2 is SASEGT. The CDR3 has 13 amino acids. The germline V and J ends were trimmed by 6 bases and 5 bases, with 11 bases remaining between them. CDR3 amino acids: CASSADSHQPQHF. Written as DNA, the CDR3 is TGTGCCAGCAGCGCGGACAGCCATCAGCCCCAGCATTTT.

The chain links TRBV20-1 to TRBJ1-2; TRBD1 matches 8 bases. This CDR3 comprises 13 residues. Trimming cost V 5 bases and J 7 bases; bases outside gene matches: 9. Germline CDR1 and CDR2: DFQATT and SNEGSKA (reference sequence). CDR3: CSALGQGAAGYTF. The CDR3 DNA is TGCAGTGCTTTGGGGCAGGGGGCTGCTGGCTACACCTTC.

The chain carries TRBV11-2 and TRBJ1-2; a possible D gene is TRBD1 (6 bases). In germline, CDR1 is SGHAT, CDR2 FQNNGV. V gave up 5 bases and J gave up 4 bases, with 17 bases separating them. The CDR3 is made up of 15 amino acids. The CDR3 nucleotides read TGTGCCAGCAGCCCAGTCCGGGGGCGTACCTATGGCTACACCTTC. It codes for CASSPVRGRTYGYTF.

The V call is TRBV11-3, the J call TRBJ2-1, with 8 bases aligning to TRBD2. Germline CDR1 SGHNT, CDR2 YENEEA. This CDR3 comprises 16 residues. J gave up 7 bases and V 0 bases, and 8 bases lay outside the gene matches. CDR3 residues: CASSLEMSPSGNEQFF. DNA for the CDR3: TGTGCCAGCAGCTTAGAGATGTCGCCTAGCGGGAATGAGCAGTTCTTC.

The genes are TRBV6-1 and TRBJ2-7; 11 bases are shared with TRBD1. The junction had 4 bases not matched to a gene; V was cut back by 5 bases and J by 4 bases. Germline assignment: CDR1 MNHNS and CDR2 SASEGT. This CDR3 has 14 amino acids. The chain's CDR3 is CASSRGQGAYEQYF. CDR3 bases: TGTGCCAGCAGTAGAGGACAGGGGGCTTACGAGCAGTACTTC.

The chain is built from TRBV2 and TRBJ1-6, with TRBD1 matching 9 bases. Germline V CDR1 and CDR2: SNHLY, FYNNEI. V shed 6 bases, J shed 10 bases, and the junction held 10 bases outside the gene matches. The CDR3 spans 15 residues. The CDR3 region is CASRGTGTGNSPLHF. DNA of the CDR3: TGTGCCAGCAGAGGCACCGGGACAGGGAACTCACCCCTCCACTTT. Combining the CDR3 with reference TRBV2 and TRBJ1-6 gives the whole variable domain EPEVTQTPSHQVTQMGQEVILRCVPISNHLYFYWYRQILGQKVEFLVSFYNNEISEKSEIFDDQFSVERPDGSNFTLKIRSTKLEDSAMYFCASRGTGTGNSPLHFGNGTRLTVT.

This chain links TRBV12-3 or TRBV12-4 with TRBJ1-2; tentatively, D is TRBD1 (6 bases). Trimming pared 0 bases from V and 5 bases from J, leaving 25 bases between. CDR3 length equals 19 residues. The CDR3 here is CASSLALRVGGEGTYGYTF. CDR3 bases: TGTGCCAGCAGTTTAGCCCTTCGGGTAGGGGGGGAAGGTACGTATGGCTACACCTTC.

This clonotype was observed once. V is TRBV18 and J is TRBJ1-1; 7 nucleotides match TRBD1. This CDR3 has 16 amino acids. CDR1 KGHSH and CDR2 LQKENI come from the germline V gene. Trimming cost V 2 bases and J 4 bases; bases outside gene matches: 10. Here the CDR3 reads CASSPYIRGRSTEAFF. DNA for the CDR3: TGTGCCAGCTCACCATACATAAGGGGGCGTAGCACTGAAGCTTTCTTT.

V is TRBV20-1 and J is TRBJ1-5; 7 bases match TRBD1. Looked up from germline, CDR1 is DFQATT and CDR2 is SNEGSKA (reference sequence). CDR3 size: 15 residues. Trimming at V came to 4 bases and at J to 0 bases, leaving 6 bases not matched to a gene. The CDR3 sequence: CSATRDSYSNQPQHF. In DNA, the CDR3 is TGCAGTGCTACGCGGGACAGCTATAGCAATCAGCCCCAGCATTTT.

The rearrangement links TRBV7-2 to TRBJ2-3; possibly TRBD2 for D (5 bases). Germline CDR1 reads SGHTA; CDR2 reads FQGNSA. The CDR3 length is 16 residues. V shed 4 bases and J shed 6 bases, with 20 bases lying between them. The CDR3 region is CASSSFLAWVGDTQYF. In DNA form, the CDR3 reads TGTGCCAGCAGCTCTTTCCTAGCTTGGGTGGGTGATACGCAGTATTTT.

CDR3 DNA: TGTGCCAGCAGCTCCAGTGGAGTCACTGAAGCTTTCTTT. Its protein is CASSSSGVTEAFF. The chain uses TRBV7-6 and TRBJ1-1, with D hard to call. V was clipped by 4 bases and J by 4 bases, with 10 bases between them. Looked up from germline, CDR1 is SGHVS and CDR2 is FNYEAQ. CDR3 length: 13 amino acids. Looking up the rest from reference TRBV7-6 and TRBJ1-1 gives the full variable domain: GAGVSQSPRYKVTKRGQDVALRCDPISGHVSLYWYRQALGQGPEFLTYFNYEAQQDKSGLPNDRFSAERPEGSISTLTIQRTEQRDSAMYRCASSSSGVTEAFFGQGTRLTVV.

This clonotype qualifies as large. The chain employs TRBV20-1 and TRBJ2-1, with D perhaps assigned TRBD1 or TRBD2 (5 bases each). CDR3 length: 15 residues. In germline, CDR1 is DFQATT, CDR2 SNEGSKA (reference sequence). Trimming removed 1 base from V and 5 bases from J, with 15 bases in between. CDR3 nucleotide sequence: TGCAGTGCTAGAGGTACCGGGACCGCGAACAATGAGCAGTTCTTC. Translated: CSARGTGTANNEQFF.

This clonotype was recorded only once. The rearrangement joins TRBV24-1 to TRBJ2-2; D tentatively reads TRBD1 or TRBD2 (5 bases each). This CDR3 spans 15 amino acids. With 4 bases removed from V and 6 bases from J, the gap between germline ends came to 14 bases. CDR1 KGHDR and CDR2 SFDVKD come from the germline V gene. CDR3 amino acids: CATSDIGTSSGELFF. DNA of the CDR3: TGTGCCACCAGTGACATCGGGACCTCGTCCGGGGAGCTGTTTTTT.

This sequence joins TRBV20-1 and TRBJ2-3; D possibly corresponds to TRBD2 (6 bases). The CDR3 covers 14 residues. Germline values: CDR1 DFQATT, CDR2 SNEGSKA (reference sequence). Trimming removed 5 bases from V and 1 base from J, with 13 bases in between. CDR3 DNA sequence: TGCAGTGCTGGGGGACCGGGAGGCACAGATACGCAGTATTTT. Translation: CSAGGPGGTDTQYF.

The chain combines TRBV20-1 with TRBJ2-6, with D perhaps TRBD1 (6 bases). This CDR3 comprises 16 residues. Per the germline V gene, CDR1 is DFQATT and CDR2 is SNEGSKA (reference sequence). Trimming shortened V by 1 base and J by 4 bases, and 14 bases separated the two germline ends. The CDR3 region has the DNA TGCAGTGCTAGAGTTAACAGGGCGGCCGGGGCCAACGTCCTGACTTTC. Protein sequence: CSARVNRAAGANVLTF.

J is TRBJ2-7 and V is TRBV7-8; D is possibly TRBD2 (6 bases). CDR1 and CDR2 (germline): SGHVS, FQNEAQ. Trimming shortened V by 5 bases and J by 13 bases, and 18 bases separated the two germline ends. The CDR3 covers 12 residues. The CDR3, as DNA: TGTGCCAGCAGCACCTCCCGGCGGGATGTATACTTC. Amino acids: CASSTSRRDVYF. Full variable domain (outside the CDR3, taken from reference TRBV7-8 and TRBJ2-7): GAGVSQSPRYKVAKRGQDVALRCDPISGHVSLFWYQQALGQGPEFLTYFQNEAQLDKSGLPSDRFFAERPEGSVSTLKIQRTQQEDSAVYLCASSTSRRDVYFGPGTRLTVT.